These T cell receptor beta chains were read from a single sample in a study of technical replicates of blood from a handful of donors. Repertoires were generated with immunoSEQ multiplex PCR, while TCRdb's copy carries only in-frame clones and drops some. Here the sample spans 70,000 to 85,000 clones, around 93% being singletons. Sequencing was done on a sample of T cells isolated from PBMCs. These receptors were taken from a human donor in good health. Each CDR3 is given with its conserved first and last residue. The order of the fields is V gene, J gene, D gene, clone size, CDR3 protein, CDR3 DNA. The D gene is left open where the match is weak. Only some rows state a clone size, as once, few, many or a class for expanded clones.

V gene: TRBV30; J gene: TRBJ2-1; D gene: TRBD1; clone size: .; CDR3 protein: CAWSLPRDRGLREQFF; CDR3 DNA: TGTGCCTGGAGTCTACCCCGGGACAGGGGGCTTCGGGAGCAGTTCTTC
V gene: TRBV5-4; J gene: TRBJ2-2; D gene: TRBD2; clone size: .; CDR3 protein: CASSLRASGVTGELFF; CDR3 DNA: TGTGCCAGCAGCCTGAGGGCTAGCGGGGTCACCGGGGAGCTGTTTTTT
V gene: TRBV7-3; J gene: TRBJ2-3; D gene: TRBD2; clone size: .; CDR3 protein: CASSPAGLAGGTDTQYF; CDR3 DNA: TGTGCCAGCAGCCCAGCGGGACTAGCGGGAGGCACAGATACGCAGTATTTT
V gene: TRBV5-4; J gene: TRBJ2-1; D gene: TRBD2; clone size: .; CDR3 protein: CASSSGLAGEKEQFF; CDR3 DNA: TGTGCCAGCAGCTCGGGACTAGCGGGAGAAAAGGAGCAGTTCTTC
V gene: TRBV5-4; J gene: TRBJ2-7; D gene: .; clone size: .; CDR3 protein: CASSLGAGFPYEQYF; CDR3 DNA: TGTGCCAGCAGCTTGGGTGCGGGGTTTCCCTACGAGCAGTACTTC
V gene: TRBV5-4; J gene: TRBJ2-5; D gene: TRBD2; clone size: .; CDR3 protein: CASSLTSGRETQYF; CDR3 DNA: TGTGCCAGCAGCTTGACTAGCGGGAGAGAGACCCAGTACTTC
V gene: TRBV11-1; J gene: TRBJ1-3; D gene: .; clone size: .; CDR3 protein: CASSSTTPRGDSGNTIYF; CDR3 DNA: TGTGCCAGCAGCTCTACTACCCCCAGGGGCGACTCTGGAAACACCATATATTTT
V gene: TRBV19; J gene: TRBJ2-3; D gene: .; clone size: .; CDR3 protein: CASSIRLSTDTQYF; CDR3 DNA: TGTGCCAGTAGTATCAGGTTGAGCACAGATACGCAGTATTTT
V gene: TRBV5-8; J gene: TRBJ2-7; D gene: .; clone size: .; CDR3 protein: CASSFEEGLRTTAYEQYF; CDR3 DNA: TGTGCCAGCAGCTTCGAGGAGGGCCTACGTACTACCGCCTACGAGCAGTACTTC
V gene: TRBV19; J gene: TRBJ2-7; D gene: TRBD1; clone size: .; CDR3 protein: CASSIHLGGLYEQYF; CDR3 DNA: TGTGCCAGTAGTATACATTTAGGGGGCCTCTACGAGCAGTACTTC
V gene: TRBV27; J gene: TRBJ2-7; D gene: TRBD1; clone size: .; CDR3 protein: CASSLGTGGNEQYF; CDR3 DNA: TGTGCCAGCAGTTTGGGGACAGGGGGCAACGAGCAGTACTTC
V gene: TRBV28; J gene: TRBJ2-7; D gene: .; clone size: .; CDR3 protein: CATQLQGLVTYEQYF; CDR3 DNA: TGTGCCACCCAACTCCAGGGGCTCGTGACCTACGAGCAGTACTTC
V gene: TRBV11-3; J gene: TRBJ2-3; D gene: .; clone size: .; CDR3 protein: CASSFGADTDTQYF; CDR3 DNA: TGTGCCAGCAGCTTTGGGGCAGACACAGATACGCAGTATTTT
V gene: TRBV7-9; J gene: TRBJ1-4; D gene: TRBD1; clone size: .; CDR3 protein: CASSLQGAEKLFF; CDR3 DNA: TGTGCCAGCAGCTTACAGGGGGCCGAAAAACTGTTTTTT
V gene: TRBV6-6; J gene: TRBJ2-7; D gene: .; clone size: .; CDR3 protein: CASSYGREQYF; CDR3 DNA: TGTGCCAGCAGTTACGGCCGAGAGCAGTACTTC
V gene: TRBV30; J gene: TRBJ2-7; D gene: TRBD2; clone size: .; CDR3 protein: CAWSKLAGEIGVRQYF; CDR3 DNA: TGTGCCTGGAGTAAACTAGCGGGAGAAATCGGCGTAAGGCAGTACTTC
V gene: TRBV4-3; J gene: TRBJ2-1; D gene: .; clone size: .; CDR3 protein: CASSQGEGVSYNEQFF; CDR3 DNA: TGCGCCAGCAGCCAAGGGGAGGGGGTCTCCTACAATGAGCAGTTCTTC
V gene: TRBV11-3; J gene: TRBJ1-1; D gene: .; clone size: .; CDR3 protein: CASSFYEESSEAFF; CDR3 DNA: TGTGCCAGCAGCTTTTATGAAGAGTCTAGCGAAGCTTTCTTT
V gene: TRBV5-4; J gene: TRBJ2-5; D gene: .; clone size: .; CDR3 protein: CASSLGQGRGETQYF; CDR3 DNA: TGTGCCAGCAGCTTAGGGCAGGGGAGGGGAGAGACCCAGTACTTC
V gene: TRBV28; J gene: TRBJ2-7; D gene: TRBD1; clone size: once; CDR3 protein: CASSAPGQGEQYF; CDR3 DNA: TGTGCCAGCAGTGCCCCGGGACAGGGCGAGCAGTACTTC
V gene: TRBV5-6; J gene: TRBJ2-7; D gene: .; clone size: .; CDR3 protein: CASSFDSYEQYF; CDR3 DNA: TGTGCCAGCAGCTTTGACAGCTACGAGCAGTACTTC
V gene: TRBV30; J gene: TRBJ1-1; D gene: .; clone size: .; CDR3 protein: CAWKVAGTEAFF; CDR3 DNA: TGTGCCTGGAAGGTAGCGGGCACTGAAGCTTTCTTT
V gene: TRBV4-1; J gene: TRBJ1-5; D gene: .; clone size: .; CDR3 protein: CASSTAWGDQPQHF; CDR3 DNA: TGCGCCAGCAGCACCGCTTGGGGGGATCAGCCCCAGCATTTT
V gene: TRBV5-1; J gene: TRBJ1-1; D gene: .; clone size: .; CDR3 protein: CASSLGEGVITEAFF; CDR3 DNA: TGCGCCAGCAGCTTGGGAGAGGGGGTGATCACTGAAGCTTTCTTT
V gene: TRBV19; J gene: TRBJ2-3; D gene: .; clone size: .; CDR3 protein: CASSKGGGGDTQYF; CDR3 DNA: TGTGCCAGTAGTAAAGGCGGAGGAGGGGATACGCAGTATTTT
V gene: TRBV4-3; J gene: TRBJ2-3; D gene: .; clone size: .; CDR3 protein: CASSQDPGYTDTQYF; CDR3 DNA: TGCGCCAGCAGCCAAGATCCCGGGTACACAGATACGCAGTATTTT